This T cell receptor (beta chain) was recorded in a study of cytomegalovirus exposure and HLA in healthy donors. This CDR3 is built from 14 residues. V lost 6 bases and J 6 bases, leaving 18 bases between the germline ends. Germline V gene data show CDR1 as MDHEN and CDR2 as SYDVKM. Sequencing used immunoSEQ multiplex PCR; TCRdb keeps in-frame clones, though not all of them. This sample yields roughly 330,000 clones, of which around 90% are seen a single time; approximately 1.1% belongs to the top ten. The study's findings and limits: The investigators catalogued 150 or so TCR beta chains as cytomegalovirus-associated. That first-cohort TCR clusters tended to co-occur in the 100 to 150 validation repertoires was found in a later analysis.

As concerns this clone: Its specificity is not known.

The specimen was PBMCs. The chain links TRBV28 to TRBJ2-7; D is possibly TRBD2 (5 bases). This receptor was identified in a woman in her thirties in good health and CMV-seropositive. The CDR3 nucleotides read TGTGCCAGCAGCTCGGACTCAAACCTGGGCGAGCAGTACTTC. It translates to CASSSDSNLGEQYF.